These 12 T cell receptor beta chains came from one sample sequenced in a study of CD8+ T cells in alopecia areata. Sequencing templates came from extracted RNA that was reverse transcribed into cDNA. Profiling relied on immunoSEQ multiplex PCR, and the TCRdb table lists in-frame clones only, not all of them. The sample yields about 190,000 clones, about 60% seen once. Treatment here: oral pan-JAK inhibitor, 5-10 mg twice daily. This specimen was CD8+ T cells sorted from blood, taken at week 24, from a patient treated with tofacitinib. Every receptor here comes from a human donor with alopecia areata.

CDR3 coding DNA: TGTGCCAGCAGTGGAGGGCATGGCTACACCTTC. Its translation: CASSGGHGYTF. The rearrangement uses TRBV25-1 and TRBJ1-2; D is uncertain. The CDR3 is made up of 11 amino acids. Germline CDR1 is MGHDK and CDR2 is SYGVNS. Trimming shortened V by 4 bases and J by 6 bases, and 6 bases separated the two germline ends.

Here the CDR3 reads CASGPTGDNQPQHF. CDR3 nucleotide sequence: TGTGCTAGTGGCCCCACAGGCGACAATCAGCCCCAGCATTTT. The chain employs TRBV12-5 and TRBJ1-5, with D possibly being TRBD1 (5 bases). This CDR3 has 14 residues. The ends were cut back, 6 bases at V and 3 bases at J, with 12 bases in the middle. CDR1 is LGHNT, CDR2 FRNRAP, per germline.

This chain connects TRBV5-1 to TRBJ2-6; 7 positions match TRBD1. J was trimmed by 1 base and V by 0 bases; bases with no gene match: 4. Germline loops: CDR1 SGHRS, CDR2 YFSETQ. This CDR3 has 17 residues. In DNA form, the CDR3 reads TGCGCCAGCAGCTTGGATAGGGGGCTTTCTGGGGCCAACGTCCTGACTTTC. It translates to CASSLDRGLSGANVLTF. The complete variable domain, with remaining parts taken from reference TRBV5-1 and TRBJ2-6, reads KAGVTQTPRYLIKTRGQQVTLSCSPISGHRSVSWYQQTPGQGLQFLFEYFSETQRNKGNFPGRFSGRQFSNSRSEMNVSTLELGDSALYLCASSLDRGLSGANVLTFGAGSRLTVL.

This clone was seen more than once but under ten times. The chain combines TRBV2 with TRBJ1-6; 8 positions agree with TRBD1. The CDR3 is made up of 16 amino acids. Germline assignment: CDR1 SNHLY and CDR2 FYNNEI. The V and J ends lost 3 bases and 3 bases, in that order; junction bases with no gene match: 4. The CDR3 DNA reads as TGTGCCAGCAGTGAGGACAGGGCGGACTATAATTCACCCCTCCACTTT. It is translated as CASSEDRADYNSPLHF.

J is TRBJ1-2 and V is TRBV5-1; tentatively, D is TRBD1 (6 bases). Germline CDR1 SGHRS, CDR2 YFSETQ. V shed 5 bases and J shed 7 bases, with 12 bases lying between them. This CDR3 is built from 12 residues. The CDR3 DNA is TGCGCCAGCAGTGGGGGGGCTTCTGGCTACACCTTC. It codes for CASSGGASGYTF.

CDR3: CASSAPGRVPQPLHF. CDR3 bases: TGTGCCAGCAGCGCCCCTGGACGGGTCCCACAACCCCTCCACTTT. The rearrangement links TRBV9 to TRBJ1-6; the D is unclear. This CDR3 has 15 amino acids. Germline V gene data show CDR1 as SGDLS and CDR2 as YYNGEE. The ends were cut back, 3 bases at V and 12 bases at J, with 19 bases in the middle. The full variable domain, in which reference TRBV9 and TRBJ1-6 provide the parts outside the CDR3, is DSGVTQTPKHLITATGQRVTLRCSPRSGDLSVYWYQQSLDQGLQFLIQYYNGEERAKGNILERFSAQQFPDLHSELNLSSLELGDSALYFCASSAPGRVPQPLHFGNGTRLTVT.

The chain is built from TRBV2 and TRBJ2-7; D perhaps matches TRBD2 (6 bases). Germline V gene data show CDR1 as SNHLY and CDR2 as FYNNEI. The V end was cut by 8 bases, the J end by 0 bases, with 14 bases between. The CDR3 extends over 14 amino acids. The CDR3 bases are TGTGCCAGCCTTTCCGGGGGTATCTCCTACGAGCAGTACTTC. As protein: CASLSGGISYEQYF.

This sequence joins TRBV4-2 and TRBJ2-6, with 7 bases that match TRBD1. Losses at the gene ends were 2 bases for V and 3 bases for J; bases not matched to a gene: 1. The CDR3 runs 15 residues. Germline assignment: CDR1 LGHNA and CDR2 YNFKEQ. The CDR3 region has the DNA TGTGCCAGCAGCCAAAACAGGGGTGGGGCCAACGTCCTGACTTTC. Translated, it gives CASSQNRGGANVLTF.

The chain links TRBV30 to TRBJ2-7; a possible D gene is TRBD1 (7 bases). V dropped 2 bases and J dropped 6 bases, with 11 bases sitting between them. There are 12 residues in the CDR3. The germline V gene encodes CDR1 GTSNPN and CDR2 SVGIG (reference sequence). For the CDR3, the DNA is TGTGCCTGGAGTCGGCAGGGGGGCGAGCAGTACTTC. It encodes CAWSRQGGEQYF.

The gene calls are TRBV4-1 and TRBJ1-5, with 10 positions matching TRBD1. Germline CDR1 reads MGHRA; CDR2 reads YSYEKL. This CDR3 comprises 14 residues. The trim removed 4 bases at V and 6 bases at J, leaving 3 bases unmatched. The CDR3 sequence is CASSLGQGLQPQHF. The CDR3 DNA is TGCGCCAGCAGCCTGGGACAGGGGCTTCAGCCCCAGCATTTT.

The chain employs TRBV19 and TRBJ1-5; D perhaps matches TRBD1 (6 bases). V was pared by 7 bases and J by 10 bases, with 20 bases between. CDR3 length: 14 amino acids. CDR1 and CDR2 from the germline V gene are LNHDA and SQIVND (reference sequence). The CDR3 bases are TGTGCCAGTACCGCATCACAGGGCCCGGGACCCCAGCATTTT. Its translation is CASTASQGPGPQHF.

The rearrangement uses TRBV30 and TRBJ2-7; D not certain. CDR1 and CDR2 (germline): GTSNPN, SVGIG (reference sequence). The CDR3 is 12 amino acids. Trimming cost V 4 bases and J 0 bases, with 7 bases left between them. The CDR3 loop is CAWNANSYEQYF. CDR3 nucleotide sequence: TGTGCCTGGAATGCAAACTCCTACGAGCAGTACTTC.